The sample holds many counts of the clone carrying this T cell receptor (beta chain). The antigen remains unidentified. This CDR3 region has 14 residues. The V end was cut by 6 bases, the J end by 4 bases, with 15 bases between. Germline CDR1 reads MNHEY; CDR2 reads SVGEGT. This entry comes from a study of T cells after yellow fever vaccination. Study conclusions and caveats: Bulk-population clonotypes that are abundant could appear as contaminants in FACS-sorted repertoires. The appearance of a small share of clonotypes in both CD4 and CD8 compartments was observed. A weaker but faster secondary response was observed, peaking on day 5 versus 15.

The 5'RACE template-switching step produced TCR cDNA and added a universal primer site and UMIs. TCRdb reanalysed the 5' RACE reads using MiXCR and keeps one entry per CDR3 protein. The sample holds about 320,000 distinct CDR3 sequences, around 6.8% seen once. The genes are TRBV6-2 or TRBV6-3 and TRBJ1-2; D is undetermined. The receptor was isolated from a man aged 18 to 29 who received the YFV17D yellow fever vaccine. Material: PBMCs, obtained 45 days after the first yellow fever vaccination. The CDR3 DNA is TGTGCCAGCAGCACCCTCGAGGGCGGCTATGGCTACACCTTC. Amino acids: CASSTLEGGYGYTF.